Shown below are 28 T cell receptor beta chains from a single sample sequenced in a study of blood T cells in healthy people across ages. The use of a sample-barcoded 5' primer and a J-beta primer mix characterized a second PCR of about 7 to 12 cycles. TCRdb reprocessed the 5' RACE reads via MiXCR and lists one record per CDR3 protein. There are 1.5 million to 1.8 million distinct CDR3 sequences in the sample; 35% to 45% occur only once, and 4% lies in the top ten. The sequenced sample consisted of blood. The receptors were sampled from a woman under 30 in good health.

This clonotype was counted only a few times. The rearrangement links TRBV6-5 to TRBJ2-1; 8 nucleotides align to TRBD1. The V gene end was trimmed by 5 bases and the J gene end by 8 bases; junction bases not matched to a gene: 8. Germline lookup yields CDR1 MNHEY and CDR2 SVGAGI. This CDR3 has 14 residues. CDR3: CASSQTGVVHEQFF. In DNA form, the CDR3 reads TGTGCCAGCAGTCAGACAGGGGTCGTCCATGAGCAGTTCTTC.

V usage is TRBV25-1 and J usage is TRBJ2-3; TRBD2 matches 12 bases. J gave up 8 bases and V 6 bases, and 3 bases lay outside the gene matches. Germline V gene lookup returns CDR1 MGHDK and CDR2 SYGVNS. This CDR3 contains 13 residues. In DNA, the CDR3 is TGTGCCAGCAGGACTAGCGGGGGTGGTACGCAGTATTTT. It codes for CASRTSGGGTQYF.

The V gene is TRBV20-1, the J gene TRBJ1-2; perhaps TRBD1 as D (5 bases). The ends were cut back, 6 bases at V and 0 bases at J, with 14 bases in the middle. Germline-derived CDR1 and CDR2 are DFQATT and SNEGSKA (reference sequence). CDR3 length: 14 amino acids. The CDR3 DNA is TGCAGTGCGGAGGCAGGGTTCACTAACTATGGCTACACCTTC. Translated: CSAEAGFTNYGYTF.

A remark on this clonotype: A clone one base away is much larger, so this may be a read error. The chain is built from TRBV4-1 and TRBJ2-1; 7 nucleotides line up with TRBD1. The trim removed 0 bases at V and 13 bases at J, leaving 9 bases unmatched. The length of the CDR3 is 14 residues. Per the germline V gene, CDR1 is MGHRA and CDR2 is YSYEKL. As DNA, the CDR3 is TGCGCCAGCAGCCAAGAGACAGGGCGAGAGACCCAGTTCTTC. Translated, it gives CASSQETGRETQFF.

This sequence joins TRBV20-1 and TRBJ2-1; 9 bases fit TRBD2. Trimming took 5 bases from V and 5 from J; bases not matched to a gene: 7. The germline gives CDR1 DFQATT, CDR2 SNEGSKA (reference sequence). The CDR3 runs to 14 residues. CDR3 protein: CSAALAGRNNEQFF. CDR3 DNA sequence: TGCAGTGCTGCACTAGCGGGCCGAAACAATGAGCAGTTCTTC.

This chain connects TRBV4-3 to TRBJ2-7, with D possibly being TRBD1 (6 bases). Looked up from germline, CDR1 is LGHNA and CDR2 is YSLEER. CDR3 size: 14 residues. Trimming removed 4 bases at V and 7 bases at J, with 17 bases between. Here the CDR3 reads CASSRQATYNEQYF. The CDR3 DNA sequence: TGCGCCAGCAGCCGACAGGCCACCTACAATGAGCAGTACTTC.

This clonotype was detected only a few times. This chain joins TRBV30 and TRBJ1-5; D possibly corresponds to TRBD1 (5 bases). Trimming took off 2 bases at V and 2 bases at J, with 10 bases between the two ends. The CDR3 totals 14 residues. Germline CDR1 GTSNPN, CDR2 SVGIG (reference sequence). CDR3 coding DNA: TGTGCCTGGAGTCGGCAGGGACGCAATCAGCCCCAGCATTTT. Translating it yields CAWSRQGRNQPQHF. Using reference TRBV30 and TRBJ1-5 for the parts outside the CDR3, the full variable domain is SQTIHQWPATLVQPVGSPLSLECTVEGTSNPNLYWYRQAAGRGLQLLFYSVGIGQISSEVPQNLSASRPQDRQFILSSKKLLLSDSGFYLCAWSRQGRNQPQHFGDGTRLSIL.

The chain is built from TRBV27 and TRBJ1-4; D possibly corresponds to TRBD1 (5 bases). Germline assignment: CDR1 MNHEY and CDR2 SMNVEV (reference sequence). V gave up 5 bases and J gave up 8 bases, with 15 bases separating them. CDR3 length equals 14 residues. The CDR3 spells CASSPGFDWEKLFF. CDR3 coding DNA: TGTGCCAGCAGTCCAGGGTTTGATTGGGAAAAACTGTTTTTT.

The chain is built from TRBV13 and TRBJ2-1, with a weak D call TRBD1 (9 bases). Germline CDR1 and CDR2: PRHDT and FYEKMQ (reference sequence). V lost 5 bases, J lost 6 bases, and 26 bases lay in between. The CDR3 totals 18 residues. CDR3 loop: CASSEGTGFWAGGNEQFF. The CDR3 DNA reads as TGTGCCAGCAGCGAGGGGACAGGGTTTTGGGCGGGAGGCAATGAGCAGTTCTTC. Combining the CDR3 with reference TRBV13 and TRBJ2-1 gives the whole variable domain AAGVIQSPRHLIKEKRETATLKCYPIPRHDTVYWYQQGPGQDPQFLISFYEKMQSDKGSIPDRFSAQQFSDYHSELNMSSLELGDSALYFCASSEGTGFWAGGNEQFFGPGTRLTVL.

This clonotype was found once. The germline gene is not matched at one end of the junction; a read error may be the cause. V gene TRBV25-1 combines with J gene TRBJ2-1, with 9 bases fitting TRBD2. This CDR3 contains 16 residues. Germline V lookup: CDR1 MGHDK, CDR2 SYGVNS. The DNA for the CDR3 is TGTGCCTGCAGCCCCGGACTAGCGAGAGGAGCCAATGAGCAGTTCTTC. Translating gives CACSPGLARGANEQFF.

This clonotype was counted a few times. The chain joins TRBV20-1 to TRBJ2-5; 7 nucleotides agree with TRBD1. The CDR3 length is 15 residues. V trimming: 6 bases; J trimming: 0 bases; junction bases outside the gene matches: 10. Germline V gene lookup returns CDR1 DFQATT and CDR2 SNEGSKA (reference sequence). Written as DNA, the CDR3 is TGCAGTGCCGTAGGGGGCCCCTACCACCAAGAGACCCAGTACTTC. Translated: CSAVGGPYHQETQYF.

V usage is TRBV4-3 and J usage is TRBJ1-1, with D perhaps matching TRBD1 (6 bases). Germline CDR1 and CDR2: LGHNA and YSLEER. This CDR3 has 17 amino acids. V was trimmed by 4 bases and J by 1 base, leaving 19 bases between them. The CDR3 nucleotides are TGCGCCAGCAGCCTGGGGGCTTTGGGAGCTACGAACACTGAAGCTTTCTTT. It encodes CASSLGALGATNTEAFF.

The chain has TRBV12-5 and TRBJ2-3, with TRBD1 matching 8 bases. Germline V gene data show CDR1 as LGHNT and CDR2 as FRNRAP. Germline trimming cut 5 bases from V and 6 bases from J; bases unmatched to any gene: 10. The CDR3 has 15 residues. DNA of the CDR3: TGTGCTAGTGGTACGCAGGGGGCGAGTTCGGATACGCAGTATTTT. Amino acid sequence: CASGTQGASSDTQYF.

The CDR3 sequence is CSVARLLVPNEQFF. The CDR3 DNA reads as TGCAGCGTCGCTCGCCTACTAGTCCCCAATGAGCAGTTCTTC. This rearrangement joins TRBV29-1 to TRBJ2-1, with D possibly matching TRBD2 (5 bases). This CDR3 contains 14 residues. CDR1 and CDR2 from the germline V gene are SQVTM and ANQGSEA. Trimming left V 6 bases short and J 6 bases short, with 18 bases between.

In nucleotides, the CDR3 is TGCAGTGCTCGCCTAGCGGGGTACGAGCAGTACTTC. Translated, it gives CSARLAGYEQYF. V usage is TRBV20-1 and J usage is TRBJ2-7, with TRBD2 matching over 9 bases. The CDR3 is 12 residues long. Germline lookup yields CDR1 DFQATT and CDR2 SNEGSKA (reference sequence). The J segment lost 4 bases and the V segment lost 5 bases, leaving 3 bases of the junction unmatched.

The V and J genes are TRBV9 and TRBJ2-2, with a possible D match to TRBD2 (5 bases). In germline, CDR1 is SGDLS, CDR2 YYNGEE. The CDR3 extends over 15 amino acids. The V gene lost 4 bases and the J gene lost 4 bases, with 14 bases spanning the gap. The CDR3 loop is CASSNPGSVTGELFF. For the CDR3, the DNA is TGTGCCAGCAGCAACCCTGGGAGTGTCACCGGGGAGCTGTTTTTT.

The chain recombines TRBV7-2 with TRBJ2-1; the D call may be TRBD1 or TRBD2 (5 bases each). The germline gives CDR1 SGHTA, CDR2 FQGNSA. V lost 5 bases, J lost 5 bases, and 13 bases lay in between. The CDR3 has 14 residues. This CDR3 is CASSRIGTHNEQFF. CDR3 bases: TGTGCCAGCAGCCGGATCGGGACGCACAATGAGCAGTTCTTC.

The genes are TRBV11-2 and TRBJ2-2; no clear D gene. The germline V gene encodes CDR1 SGHAT and CDR2 FQNNGV. The CDR3 covers 11 residues. V lost 5 bases, J lost 7 bases, and 5 bases lay in between. CDR3 sequence reads: CASSPVGELFF. The DNA of the CDR3 is TGTGCCAGCAGCCCCGTCGGGGAGCTGTTTTTT.

There are a few counts of this clonotype. The J gene is TRBJ1-4, the V gene TRBV29-1; the D gene is possibly TRBD1 (5 bases). This CDR3 spans 11 amino acids. The V end lost 7 bases, the J end lost 8 bases, and 11 bases lay between the germline ends. Germline lookup yields CDR1 SQVTM and CDR2 ANQGSEA. This chain's CDR3 is CSARGLEKLFF. As DNA, the CDR3 is TGCAGCGCACGGGGCCTAGAAAAACTGTTTTTT. The whole variable domain, remainder taken from reference TRBV29-1 and TRBJ1-4, is SAVISQKPSRDICQRGTSLTIQCQVDSQVTMMFWYRQQPGQSLTLIATANQGSEATYESGFVIDKFPISRPNLTFSTLTVSNMSPEDSSIYLCSARGLEKLFFGSGTQLSVL.

This chain uses TRBV5-1 with TRBJ2-5; TRBD2 is a possible D gene (6 bases). CDR1 is SGHRS and CDR2 is YFSETQ in the germline V gene. Deletions cut 0 bases from V and 4 bases from J, with 13 bases between. This CDR3 has 15 amino acids. CDR3 bases: TGCGCCAGCAGCTTGGAAGCTCGGGGGTCAGAGACCCAGTACTTC. This codes for CASSLEARGSETQYF.

The rearrangement joins TRBV10-2 to TRBJ2-3, with D hard to call. The V and J ends lost 3 bases and 2 bases respectively, with 9 bases between them. Germline V gene data show CDR1 as WSHSY and CDR2 as SAAADI. The CDR3 is 14 residues long. The CDR3 sequence: CASSDLEFTDTQYF. The DNA of the CDR3 is TGCGCCAGCAGTGATCTCGAGTTCACAGATACGCAGTATTTT.

This clonotype was counted only a few times. V and J are TRBV12-3 or TRBV12-4 and TRBJ2-1; D unresolved. V lost 3 bases, J lost 3 bases, and 15 bases lay in between. The CDR3 totals 16 residues. The CDR3 nucleotides read TGTGCCAGCAGTTTCCCGGGCCAAGTCCACTACAATGAGCAGTTCTTC. As protein: CASSFPGQVHYNEQFF.

The chain has TRBV9 and TRBJ2-7; TRBD1 aligns across 8 bases. The J call could be wrong; TRBJ2-5 is a better fit for the DNA end. Germline V gene sequence: CDR1 SGDLS, CDR2 YYNGEE. The CDR3 has 15 amino acids. As DNA, the CDR3 is TGTGCCAGCAGCGTAGGGACAGGGCTTTTGGAGACCCAGTACTTC. Amino acid sequence: CASSVGTGLLETQYF.

The chain carries TRBV11-2 and TRBJ1-4, with 9 bases identical to TRBD1. J lost 6 bases, V lost 6 bases, and 8 bases had no gene match. The germline gives CDR1 SGHAT, CDR2 FQNNGV. This CDR3 is 15 amino acids long. CDR3 protein: CASRSIQGAHEKLFF. DNA of the CDR3: TGTGCCAGCAGATCGATACAGGGGGCTCATGAAAAACTGTTTTTT.

J is TRBJ2-7 and V is TRBV27, with TRBD1 identical over 7 bases. V trimming: 2 bases; J trimming: 10 bases; junction bases outside the gene matches: 8. This CDR3 has 13 residues. Germline lookup yields CDR1 MNHEY and CDR2 SMNVEV (reference sequence). This CDR3 is CASSLRRTGSQYF. CDR3 coding DNA: TGTGCCAGCAGTTTACGCCGGACAGGCAGTCAGTACTTC.

This clonotype occurred many times. The V call is TRBV11-1, the J call TRBJ2-1, with 11 bases fitting TRBD2. Losses at the gene ends were 3 bases for V and 8 bases for J; bases not matched to a gene: 9. The CDR3 spans 16 residues. Germline V gene data show CDR1 as SGHAT and CDR2 as FQDESV (reference sequence). This CDR3 is CASSFGVLAGDDEQFF. In nucleotides, the CDR3 is TGTGCCAGCAGCTTCGGAGTACTAGCGGGAGACGATGAGCAGTTCTTC.

The chain combines TRBV18 with TRBJ2-5, with a tentative D call TRBD1 (5 bases). The DNA end lines up better with TRBJ2-1; the J call may be wrong. The germline V gene has CDR1 KGHSH and CDR2 LQKENI. The CDR3 is 15 amino acids. The DNA for the CDR3 is TGTGCCAGCTCACCAAGCCAGGGAAACCAAGAGACCCAGTTCTTC. As protein: CASSPSQGNQETQFF.

This clonotype turned up a few times. The V and J genes are TRBV7-2 and TRBJ1-2, with TRBD1 identical over 7 bases. The CDR3 has 14 residues. Germline values: CDR1 SGHTA, CDR2 FQGNSA. The junction had 6 bases not matched to a gene; V was cut back by 6 bases and J by 2 bases. CDR3 amino acids: CASRLTGQNYGYTF. CDR3 nucleotides: TGTGCCAGCAGACTTACGGGACAGAACTATGGCTACACCTTC.